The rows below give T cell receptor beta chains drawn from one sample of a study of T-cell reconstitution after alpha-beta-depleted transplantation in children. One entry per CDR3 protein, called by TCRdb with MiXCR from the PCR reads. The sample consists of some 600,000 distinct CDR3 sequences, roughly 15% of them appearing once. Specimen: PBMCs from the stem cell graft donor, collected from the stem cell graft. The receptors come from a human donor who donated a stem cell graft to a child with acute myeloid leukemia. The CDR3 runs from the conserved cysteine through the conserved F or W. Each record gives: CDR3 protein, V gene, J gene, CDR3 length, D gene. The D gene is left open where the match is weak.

cdr3_aa: CSASTEGEQHF; v_call: TRBV20-1; j_call: TRBJ2-7; cdr3_length: 11; d_call: -
cdr3_aa: CASSLAATQTDTQYF; v_call: TRBV5-1; j_call: TRBJ2-3; cdr3_length: 15; d_call: -
cdr3_aa: CASSFRESDTQYF; v_call: TRBV5-6; j_call: TRBJ2-3; cdr3_length: 13; d_call: -
cdr3_aa: CASSLAVFRAFF; v_call: TRBV7-9; j_call: TRBJ1-1; cdr3_length: 12; d_call: -
cdr3_aa: CASSPSDLLMNTEAFF; v_call: TRBV7-9; j_call: TRBJ1-1; cdr3_length: 16; d_call: -
cdr3_aa: CSAREGAGGEGWDEKLFF; v_call: TRBV20-1; j_call: TRBJ1-4; cdr3_length: 18; d_call: TRBD1
cdr3_aa: CASSGTAKNIQYF; v_call: TRBV7-2; j_call: TRBJ2-4; cdr3_length: 13; d_call: -
cdr3_aa: CASSLARHQNSPLHF; v_call: TRBV28; j_call: TRBJ1-6; cdr3_length: 15; d_call: -
cdr3_aa: CASSGGGIRQPQHF; v_call: TRBV7-9; j_call: TRBJ1-5; cdr3_length: 14; d_call: -
cdr3_aa: CASSEFGTEAFF; v_call: TRBV25-1; j_call: TRBJ1-1; cdr3_length: 12; d_call: -
cdr3_aa: CSPRGGSGANVLTF; v_call: TRBV20-1; j_call: TRBJ2-6; cdr3_length: 14; d_call: -
cdr3_aa: CATSGWASPYEQYF; v_call: TRBV15; j_call: TRBJ2-7; cdr3_length: 14; d_call: -
cdr3_aa: CSARGPGSIYEQYF; v_call: TRBV20-1; j_call: TRBJ2-7; cdr3_length: 14; d_call: -
cdr3_aa: CSGPIGEKLFF; v_call: TRBV20-1; j_call: TRBJ1-4; cdr3_length: 11; d_call: -
cdr3_aa: CASSLEDPYNEQFF; v_call: TRBV5-1; j_call: TRBJ2-1; cdr3_length: 14; d_call: -
cdr3_aa: CASSQVMGGDTGELFF; v_call: TRBV4-3; j_call: TRBJ2-2; cdr3_length: 16; d_call: TRBD2
cdr3_aa: CASSERLLF; v_call: TRBV6-1; j_call: TRBJ2-1; cdr3_length: 9; d_call: -
cdr3_aa: CSARELLNTEAFF; v_call: TRBV20-1; j_call: TRBJ1-1; cdr3_length: 13; d_call: -
cdr3_aa: CSASEVGGHEQFF; v_call: TRBV20-1; j_call: TRBJ2-1; cdr3_length: 13; d_call: -
cdr3_aa: CASLWGDEQYF; v_call: TRBV27; j_call: TRBJ2-7; cdr3_length: 11; d_call: -
cdr3_aa: CASSPLYRVGVSNQPQHF; v_call: TRBV6-1; j_call: TRBJ1-5; cdr3_length: 18; d_call: -